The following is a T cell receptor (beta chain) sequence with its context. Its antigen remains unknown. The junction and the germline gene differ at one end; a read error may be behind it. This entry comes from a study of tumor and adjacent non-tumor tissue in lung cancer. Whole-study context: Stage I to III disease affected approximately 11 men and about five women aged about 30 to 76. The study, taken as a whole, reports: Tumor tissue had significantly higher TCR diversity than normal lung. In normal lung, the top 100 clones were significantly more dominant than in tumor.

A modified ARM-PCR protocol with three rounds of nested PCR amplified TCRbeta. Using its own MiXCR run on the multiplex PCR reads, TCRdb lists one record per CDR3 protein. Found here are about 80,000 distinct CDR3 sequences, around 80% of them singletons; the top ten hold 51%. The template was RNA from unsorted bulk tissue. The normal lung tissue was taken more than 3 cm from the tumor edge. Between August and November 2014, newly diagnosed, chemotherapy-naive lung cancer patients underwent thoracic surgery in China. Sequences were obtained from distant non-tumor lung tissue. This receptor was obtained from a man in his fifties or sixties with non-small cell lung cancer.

The CDR3 region is CSTSDKSVQTQYF. The CDR3 DNA sequence: TGCAGTACTAGTGATAAGTCAGTGCAGACCCAGTACTTC. V and J are TRBV20-1 and TRBJ2-5, with a possible D match to TRBD2 (5 bases). This CDR3 has 13 residues. Germline CDR1 DFQATT, CDR2 SNEGSKA (reference sequence).